This TCR beta chain was identified during a study of T cells of healthy individuals. This clonotype appeared once. TCRdb reprocessed the 5' RACE reads via MiXCR and lists one record per CDR3 protein. The data contain approximately 100,000 distinct CDR3 sequences, roughly 15% of them singletons. The germline V gene has CDR1 MDHEN and CDR2 SYDVKM. The V gene end was trimmed by 5 bases and the J gene end by 0 bases; junction bases not matched to a gene: 5. The CDR3 length is 15 residues. V is TRBV28 and J is TRBJ2-3; TRBD2 matches 7 bases. This sequence was found in a human donor in good health. The chain's CDR3 is CASSNTSVSTDTQYF. CDR3 DNA sequence: TGTGCCAGCAGTAATACTAGCGTTAGCACAGATACGCAGTATTTT.